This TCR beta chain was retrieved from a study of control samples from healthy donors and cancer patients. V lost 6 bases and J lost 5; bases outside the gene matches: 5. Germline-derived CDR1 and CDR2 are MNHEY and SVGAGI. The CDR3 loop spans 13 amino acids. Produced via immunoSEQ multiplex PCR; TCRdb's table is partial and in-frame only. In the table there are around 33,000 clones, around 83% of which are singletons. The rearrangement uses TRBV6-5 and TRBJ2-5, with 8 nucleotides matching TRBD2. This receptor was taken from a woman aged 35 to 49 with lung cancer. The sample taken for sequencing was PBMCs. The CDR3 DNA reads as TGTGCCAGCAGAGAGCGGGGGAGGGAGACCCAGTACTTC. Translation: CASRERGRETQYF.